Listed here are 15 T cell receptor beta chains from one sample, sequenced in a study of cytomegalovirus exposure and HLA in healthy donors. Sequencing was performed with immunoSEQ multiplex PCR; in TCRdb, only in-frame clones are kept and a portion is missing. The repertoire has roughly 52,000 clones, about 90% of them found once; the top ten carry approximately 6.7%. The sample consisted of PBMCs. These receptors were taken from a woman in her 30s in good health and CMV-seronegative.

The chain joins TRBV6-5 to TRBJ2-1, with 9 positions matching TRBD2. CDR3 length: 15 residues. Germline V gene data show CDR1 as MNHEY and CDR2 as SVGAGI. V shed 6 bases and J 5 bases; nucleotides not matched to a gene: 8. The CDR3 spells CASSHTSGYHNEQFF. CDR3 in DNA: TGTGCCAGCAGCCATACTAGCGGGTACCACAATGAGCAGTTCTTC.

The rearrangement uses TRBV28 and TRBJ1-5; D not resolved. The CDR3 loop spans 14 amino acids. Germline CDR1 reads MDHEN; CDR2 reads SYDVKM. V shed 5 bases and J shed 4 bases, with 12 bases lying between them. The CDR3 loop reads CASSAIGENQPQHF. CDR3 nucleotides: TGTGCCAGCAGTGCCATCGGGGAAAATCAGCCCCAGCATTTT.

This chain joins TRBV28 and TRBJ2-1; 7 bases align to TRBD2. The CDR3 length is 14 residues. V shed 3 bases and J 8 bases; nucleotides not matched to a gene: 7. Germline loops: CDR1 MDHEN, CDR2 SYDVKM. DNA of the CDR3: TGTGCCAGCAGTTTTGGGCGGGAGTCCGATGAGCAGTTCTTC. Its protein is CASSFGRESDEQFF.

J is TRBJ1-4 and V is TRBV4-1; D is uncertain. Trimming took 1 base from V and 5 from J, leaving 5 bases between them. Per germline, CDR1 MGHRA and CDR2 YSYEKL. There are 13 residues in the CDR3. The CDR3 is CASSQVLNEKLFF. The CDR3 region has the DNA TGCGCCAGCAGCCAAGTATTAAATGAAAAACTGTTTTTT.

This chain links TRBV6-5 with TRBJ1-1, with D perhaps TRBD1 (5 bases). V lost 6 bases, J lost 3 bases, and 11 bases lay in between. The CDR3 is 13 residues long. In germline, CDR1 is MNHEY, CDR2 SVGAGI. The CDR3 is CASSRGTHTEAFF. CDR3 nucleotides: TGTGCCAGCAGCCGCGGGACTCACACTGAAGCTTTCTTT.

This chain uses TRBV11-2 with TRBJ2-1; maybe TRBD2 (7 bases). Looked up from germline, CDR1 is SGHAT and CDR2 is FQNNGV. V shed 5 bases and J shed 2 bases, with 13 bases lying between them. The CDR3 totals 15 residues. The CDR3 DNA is TGTGCCAGCAGCGAGGTCGGGGGGCCCTACAATGAGCAGTTCTTC. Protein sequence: CASSEVGGPYNEQFF.

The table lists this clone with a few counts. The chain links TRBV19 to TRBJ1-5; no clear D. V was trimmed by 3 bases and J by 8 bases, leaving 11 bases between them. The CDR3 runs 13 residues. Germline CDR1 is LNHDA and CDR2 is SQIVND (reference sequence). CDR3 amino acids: CASSIEPVKPQHF. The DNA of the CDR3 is TGTGCCAGTAGTATCGAACCGGTGAAGCCCCAGCATTTT.

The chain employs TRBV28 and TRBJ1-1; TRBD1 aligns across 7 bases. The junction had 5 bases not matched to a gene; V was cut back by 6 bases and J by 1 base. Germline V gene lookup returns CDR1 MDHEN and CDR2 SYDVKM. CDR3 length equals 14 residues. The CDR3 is CASRYRGQNTEAFF. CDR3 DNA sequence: TGTGCCAGCAGGTACAGGGGTCAGAACACTGAAGCTTTCTTT.

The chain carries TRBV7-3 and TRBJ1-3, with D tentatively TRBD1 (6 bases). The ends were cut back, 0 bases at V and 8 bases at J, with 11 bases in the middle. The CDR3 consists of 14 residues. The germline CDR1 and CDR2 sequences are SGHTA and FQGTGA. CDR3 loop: CASSLTRGSDTIYF. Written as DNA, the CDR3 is TGTGCCAGCAGCTTAACAAGGGGGTCGGACACCATATATTTT.

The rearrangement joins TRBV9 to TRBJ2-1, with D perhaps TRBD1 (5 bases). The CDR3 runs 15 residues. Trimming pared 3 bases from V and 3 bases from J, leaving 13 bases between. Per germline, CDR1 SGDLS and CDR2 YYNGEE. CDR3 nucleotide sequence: TGTGCCAGCAGCGGACCCCTAGGGGACTACAATGAGCAGTTCTTC. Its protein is CASSGPLGDYNEQFF.

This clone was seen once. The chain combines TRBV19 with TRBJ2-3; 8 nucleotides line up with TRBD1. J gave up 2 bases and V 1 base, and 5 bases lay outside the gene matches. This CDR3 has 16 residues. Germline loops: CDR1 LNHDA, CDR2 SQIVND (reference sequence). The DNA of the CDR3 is TGTGCCAGTAGTATAGGAGACAGGGGCACCACAGATACGCAGTATTTT. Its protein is CASSIGDRGTTDTQYF.

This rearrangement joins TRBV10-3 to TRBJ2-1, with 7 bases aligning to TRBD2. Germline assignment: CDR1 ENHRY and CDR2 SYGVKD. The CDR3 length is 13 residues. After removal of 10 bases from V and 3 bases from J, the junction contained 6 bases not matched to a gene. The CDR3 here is CATSTSSYNEQFF. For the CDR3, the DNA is TGTGCCACCTCGACTAGCAGCTACAATGAGCAGTTCTTC.

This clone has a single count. CDR3 in amino acids: CASSLTSGVQETQYF. CDR3 in DNA: TGTGCCAGCAGCCTGACTAGCGGGGTACAAGAGACCCAGTACTTC. The chain carries TRBV7-2 and TRBJ2-5; 11 bases align to TRBD2. Germline lookup yields CDR1 SGHTA and CDR2 FQGNSA. V lost 5 bases to trimming and J lost 2 bases; unmatched junction nucleotides: 4. The CDR3 covers 15 residues. The full variable domain, its missing parts supplied by reference TRBV7-2 and TRBJ2-5, is GAGVSQSPSNKVTEKGKDVELRCDPISGHTALYWYRQSLGQGLEFLIYFQGNSAPDKSGLPSDRFSAERTGGSVSTLTIQRTQQEDSAVYLCASSLTSGVQETQYFGPGTRLLVL.

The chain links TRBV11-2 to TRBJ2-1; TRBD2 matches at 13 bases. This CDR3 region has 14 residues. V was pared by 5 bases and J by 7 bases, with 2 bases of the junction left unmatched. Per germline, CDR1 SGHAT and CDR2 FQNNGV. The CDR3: CASSGGLAGNEQFF. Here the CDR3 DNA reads TGTGCCAGCAGCGGGGGACTAGCGGGAAATGAGCAGTTCTTC.

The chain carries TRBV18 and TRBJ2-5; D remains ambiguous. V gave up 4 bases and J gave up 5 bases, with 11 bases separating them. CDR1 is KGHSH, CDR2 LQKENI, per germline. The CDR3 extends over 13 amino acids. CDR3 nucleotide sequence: TGTGCCAGCTCACTCACCCAGTCGGAGACCCAGTACTTC. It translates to CASSLTQSETQYF.